This T cell receptor beta chain was documented in a study of cytomegalovirus exposure and HLA in healthy donors. Germline assignment: CDR1 SGHTA and CDR2 FQGTGA. This CDR3 is 15 amino acids long. Trimming removed 8 bases from V and 3 bases from J; junction bases left unmatched: 8. Donors were nominally healthy when sampled, though unrecorded immune exposures were likely. Study results and limitations: Near-uniform donor sequencing depth was presumed by presence/absence analyses.

Researchers ran the PCR with 60 Vbeta and 13 Jbeta primers. Produced via immunoSEQ multiplex PCR; TCRdb's table is partial and in-frame only. Among about 130,000 clones listed, over 50% were seen once. Only a few counts were recorded for this clone. Its antigen is as yet unknown. The specimen sequenced was PBMCs. This chain connects TRBV7-3 to TRBJ2-3; 10 positions agree with TRBD2. The clonotype comes from a human donor in good health. The CDR3: CASASLAGETDTQYF. In DNA form, the CDR3 reads TGTGCCAGCGCCTCTCTAGCGGGAGAAACAGATACGCAGTATTTT.